This T cell receptor beta chain was retrieved from a study of technical replicates of blood from four donors. Clones were sequenced by immunoSEQ multiplex PCR, and TCRdb holds only the in-frame ones, with some missing. The sample contains tens of thousands of clones, 90% to 95% of which appear only once. Germline CDR1 is MDHEN and CDR2 is SYDVKM. The junction had 3 bases not matched to a gene; V was cut back by 2 bases and J by 3 bases. This CDR3 is built from 15 residues. The clonotype originates from a human donor in good health. The chain recombines TRBV28 with TRBJ1-1, with 10 bases that match TRBD1. The specimen was T cells isolated from PBMCs. For the CDR3, the DNA is TGTGCCAGCAGTTTAGGGGACAGGGGTCACACTGAAGCTTTCTTT. Amino acid sequence: CASSLGDRGHTEAFF.